The source of this T cell receptor beta chain is a study of blood T cell repertoires in COVID-19. For the study at large: Sites across the United States, Italy and Spain contributed samples from acute and convalescent COVID-19. T cells, B-cell-depleted T cells, or PBMCs provided the cDNA or gDNA that served as material.

This clone was detected a few times. In the authors' methods: Reference gene primer amplification in the assay estimated nucleated cell counts. Profiling relied on immunoSEQ multiplex PCR, and the TCRdb table lists in-frame clones only, not all of them. That table is the source of V, J and clone size, and D and trimming were worked out from the DNA. This table holds roughly 55,000 clones, around four fifths found once. The sample taken for sequencing was peripheral blood. This clonotype was obtained from a man older than 75 with acute or convalescent COVID-19.

CDR3 nucleotides: TGTGCCAGTAGTGCCTCAGGGGGAAGTGGCAATCAGCCCCAGCATTTT. Protein sequence: CASSASGGSGNQPQHF. The gene calls are TRBV19 and TRBJ1-5, with 7 bases that match TRBD1. Unmatched junction bases numbered 9, after V lost 5 bases and J lost 2 bases. This CDR3 is 16 amino acids long. Germline assignment: CDR1 LNHDA and CDR2 SQIVND (reference sequence).